In its sample, the clone carrying this TCR beta chain was seen a few times. No antigen is known for it. This record comes from a study of identical twins. Study results and limitations: Cord blood beta clonotypes that were abundant carried fewer insertions, and memory repertoires showed no such trend. Findings came from cross-sectional statistics, without long-term follow-up of donors.

TCRdb re-analysed the 5' RACE reads in MiXCR, keeping a single row per CDR3 protein. There are 400,000 or so distinct CDR3 sequences in the sample; roughly 9% occur only once, and approximately 8.9% lies in the top ten. This clonotype was sampled from a woman between 50 and 59 years old in good health. Sequenced sample: naive T cells sorted from blood.

The CDR3 nucleotides are TGTGCCAGCAGGGATAGCGGGTTACACAATGAGCAGTTCTTC. Translation: CASRDSGLHNEQFF. The chain is built from TRBV12-3 or TRBV12-4 and TRBJ2-1; 7 bases fit TRBD2. The CDR3 has 14 amino acids. V gave up 6 bases and J gave up 5 bases; unmatched junction bases: 7.